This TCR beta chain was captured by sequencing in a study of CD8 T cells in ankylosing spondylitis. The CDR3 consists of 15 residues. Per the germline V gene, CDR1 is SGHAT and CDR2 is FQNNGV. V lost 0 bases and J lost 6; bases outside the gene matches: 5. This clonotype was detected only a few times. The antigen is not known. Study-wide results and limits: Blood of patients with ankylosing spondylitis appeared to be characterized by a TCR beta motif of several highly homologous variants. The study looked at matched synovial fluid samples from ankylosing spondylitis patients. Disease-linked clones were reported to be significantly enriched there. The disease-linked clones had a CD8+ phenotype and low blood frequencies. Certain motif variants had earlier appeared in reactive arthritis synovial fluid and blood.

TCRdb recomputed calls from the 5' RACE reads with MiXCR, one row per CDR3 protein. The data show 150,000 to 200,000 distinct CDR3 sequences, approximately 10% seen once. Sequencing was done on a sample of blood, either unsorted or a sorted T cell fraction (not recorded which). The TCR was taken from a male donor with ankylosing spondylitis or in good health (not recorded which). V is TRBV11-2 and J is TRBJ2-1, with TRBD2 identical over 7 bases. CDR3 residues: CASSLEGGNGNEQFF. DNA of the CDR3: TGTGCCAGCAGCTTAGAGGGAGGGAACGGCAATGAGCAGTTCTTC.